This section outlines one T cell receptor beta chain sequence together with its context. Its specificity is not known. This record comes from a study of beta chain features in type 1 diabetes. Regarding the study as a whole: Type 1 diabetes patients had TCRB CDR3s that were shorter (moderately but significantly so) in all four CD4+ subsets.

From germline, CDR1 is MNHEY and CDR2 SVGAGI. The CDR3 consists of 13 residues. V was pared by 6 bases and J by 2 bases, with 9 bases between. Every isolated RNA sample was fully reverse transcribed, so sequencing captured expressed TCRB transcripts. Naive, central memory and regulatory T cell samples produced a mean of approximately 3.6 million reads. Sequencing used immunoSEQ multiplex PCR; TCRdb keeps in-frame clones, though not all of them. The table has more than 550,000 clones, around 15% seen once. Isolation of CD4+ naive, central memory, regulatory and stem cell-like memory cells was achieved by sorting via CD45RO/CCR7/CD25/CD127/CD95/CD27. Sort purity for all populations was recorded as exceeding 98%.

The receptor was derived from a young man with type 1 diabetes. Sequenced: naive CD4+ T cells from blood. The chain combines TRBV6-5 with TRBJ2-3; D possibly corresponds to TRBD1 (5 bases). The CDR3: CASSDRPTDTQYF. CDR3 nucleotide sequence: TGTGCCAGCAGCGACAGACCCACAGATACGCAGTATTTT.